This paragraph covers one TCR beta chain sequence. The data belong to a study of identifying expanded T cells in peripheral blood. Clones were sequenced by immunoSEQ multiplex PCR, and TCRdb holds only the in-frame ones, with some missing. The sample holds approximately 94,000 clones; over 80% are singletons and the top ten take about 6%. The length of the CDR3 is 11 residues. Germline V gene lookup returns CDR1 SGHAT and CDR2 FQNNGV. The V end lost 6 bases, the J end lost 3 bases, and 3 bases lay between the germline ends. The sequence came from a person aged 18 to 75 in good health. Sequencing input: blood. The gene calls are TRBV11-2 and TRBJ1-3; D is unresolved. The CDR3 is CASRLGNTIYF. In DNA, the CDR3 is TGTGCCAGCAGACTTGGAAACACCATATATTTT.